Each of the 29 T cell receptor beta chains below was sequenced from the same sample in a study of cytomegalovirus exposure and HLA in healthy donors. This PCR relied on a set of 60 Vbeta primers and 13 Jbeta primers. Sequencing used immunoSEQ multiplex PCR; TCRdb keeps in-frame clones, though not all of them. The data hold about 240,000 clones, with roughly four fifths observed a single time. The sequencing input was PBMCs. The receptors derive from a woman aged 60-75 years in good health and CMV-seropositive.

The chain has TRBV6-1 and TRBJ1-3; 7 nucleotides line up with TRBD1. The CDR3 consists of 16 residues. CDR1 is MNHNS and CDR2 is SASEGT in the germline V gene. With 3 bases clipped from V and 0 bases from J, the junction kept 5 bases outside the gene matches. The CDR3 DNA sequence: TGTGCCAGCAGTGAGGACAGGTGGACCTCTGGAAACACCATATATTTT. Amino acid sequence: CASSEDRWTSGNTIYF.

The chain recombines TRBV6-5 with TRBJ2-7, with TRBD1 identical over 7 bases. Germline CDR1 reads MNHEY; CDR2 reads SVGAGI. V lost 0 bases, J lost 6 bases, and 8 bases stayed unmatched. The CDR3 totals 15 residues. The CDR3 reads CASSYSRGRISEQYF. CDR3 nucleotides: TGTGCCAGCAGTTACTCAAGGGGGCGGATCTCCGAGCAGTACTTC.

The CDR3 region is CASSPRQGRGYGYTF. CDR3 nucleotides: TGTGCCAGCAGTCCGAGACAGGGCCGGGGCTATGGCTACACCTTC. The rearrangement links TRBV28 to TRBJ1-2, with 7 bases lining up with TRBD1. Trimming took 5 bases from V and 4 from J; bases not matched to a gene: 10. Germline-derived CDR1 and CDR2 are MDHEN and SYDVKM. This CDR3 has 15 amino acids.

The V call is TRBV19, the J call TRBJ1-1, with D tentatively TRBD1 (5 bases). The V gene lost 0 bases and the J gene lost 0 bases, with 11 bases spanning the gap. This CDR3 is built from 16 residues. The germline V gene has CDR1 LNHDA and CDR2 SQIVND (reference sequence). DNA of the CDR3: TGTGCCAGTAGTATAGAGGCAGGGATGATGAACACTGAAGCTTTCTTT. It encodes CASSIEAGMMNTEAFF.

DNA of the CDR3: TGTGCCAGCAGTCCCCAGCGTTGGTCGACCAGCGGGAAGACCTACGAGCAGTACTTC. Its translation is CASSPQRWSTSGKTYEQYF. The chain carries TRBV28 and TRBJ2-7, with 7 nucleotides matching TRBD2. The J segment lost 2 bases and the V segment lost 5 bases, leaving 21 bases of the junction unmatched. Germline V gives CDR1 MDHEN, CDR2 SYDVKM. The CDR3 length is 19 residues. The whole variable domain, remainder taken from reference TRBV28 and TRBJ2-7, is DVKVTQSSRYLVKRTGEKVFLECVQDMDHENMFWYRQDPGLGLRLIYFSYDVKMKEKGDIPEGYSVSREKKERFSLILESASTNQTSMYLCASSPQRWSTSGKTYEQYFGPGTRLTVT.

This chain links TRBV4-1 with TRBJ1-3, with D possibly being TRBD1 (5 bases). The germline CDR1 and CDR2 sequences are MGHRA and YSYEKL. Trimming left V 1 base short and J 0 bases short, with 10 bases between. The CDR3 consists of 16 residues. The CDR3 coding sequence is TGCGCCAGCAGCCAAGGGCGACAGATCTCTGGAAACACCATATATTTT. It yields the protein CASSQGRQISGNTIYF.

In DNA, the CDR3 is TGTGCCAGCAGCCAAGAAACCCCAGGGGGCGAGCAGTACTTC. Its translation: CASSQETPGGEQYF. V is TRBV14 and J is TRBJ2-7; 7 bases align to TRBD1. Trimming cost V 0 bases and J 6 bases; bases outside gene matches: 5. The CDR3 covers 14 residues. Germline V CDR1 and CDR2: SGHDN, FVKESK.

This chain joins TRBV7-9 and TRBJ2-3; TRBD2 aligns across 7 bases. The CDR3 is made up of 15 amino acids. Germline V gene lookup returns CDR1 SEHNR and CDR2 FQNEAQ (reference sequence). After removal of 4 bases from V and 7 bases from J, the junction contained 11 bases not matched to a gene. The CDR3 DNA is TGTGCCAGCAGCTCTGGGGGAGGGAGCGGCTATACGCAGTATTTT. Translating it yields CASSSGGGSGYTQYF.

The CDR3 reads CASSDPRQGGGNTIYF. The DNA of the CDR3 is TGTGCCAGCAGTGACCCTCGACAGGGAGGTGGAAACACCATATATTTT. V usage is TRBV6-4 and J usage is TRBJ1-3; TRBD1 agrees at 7 bases. The CDR3 loop spans 16 amino acids. V lost 2 bases to trimming and J lost 3 bases; unmatched junction nucleotides: 7. The germline CDR1 and CDR2 sequences are MRHNA and SNTAGT.

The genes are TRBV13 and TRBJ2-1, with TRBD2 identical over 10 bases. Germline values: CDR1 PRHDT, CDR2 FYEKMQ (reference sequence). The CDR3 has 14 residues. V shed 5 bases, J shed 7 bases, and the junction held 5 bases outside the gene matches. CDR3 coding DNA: TGTGCCAGCAGCCGGACTAGCGGTGAGAATGAGCAGTTCTTC. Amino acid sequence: CASSRTSGENEQFF. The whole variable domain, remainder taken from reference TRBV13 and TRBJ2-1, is AAGVIQSPRHLIKEKRETATLKCYPIPRHDTVYWYQQGPGQDPQFLISFYEKMQSDKGSIPDRFSAQQFSDYHSELNMSSLELGDSALYFCASSRTSGENEQFFGPGTRLTVL.

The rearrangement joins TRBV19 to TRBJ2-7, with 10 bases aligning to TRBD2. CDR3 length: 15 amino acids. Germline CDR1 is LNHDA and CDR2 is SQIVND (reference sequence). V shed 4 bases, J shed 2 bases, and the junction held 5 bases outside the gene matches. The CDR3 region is CASSTTSGTTYEQYF. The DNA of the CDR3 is TGTGCCAGTAGTACAACTAGCGGGACCACCTACGAGCAGTACTTC.

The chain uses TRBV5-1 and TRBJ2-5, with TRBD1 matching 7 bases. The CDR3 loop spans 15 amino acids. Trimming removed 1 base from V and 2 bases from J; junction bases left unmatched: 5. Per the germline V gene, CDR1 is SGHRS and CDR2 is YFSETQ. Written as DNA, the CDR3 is TGCGCCAGCAGCTTGACAGGGGAGTGGCAAGAGACCCAGTACTTC. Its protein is CASSLTGEWQETQYF.

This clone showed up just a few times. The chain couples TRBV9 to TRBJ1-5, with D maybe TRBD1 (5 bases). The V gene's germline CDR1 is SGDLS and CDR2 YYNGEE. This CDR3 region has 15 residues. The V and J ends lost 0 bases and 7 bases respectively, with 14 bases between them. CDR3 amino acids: CASSVDGRGRQPQHF. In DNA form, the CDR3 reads TGTGCCAGCAGCGTAGATGGAAGGGGCAGACAGCCCCAGCATTTT.

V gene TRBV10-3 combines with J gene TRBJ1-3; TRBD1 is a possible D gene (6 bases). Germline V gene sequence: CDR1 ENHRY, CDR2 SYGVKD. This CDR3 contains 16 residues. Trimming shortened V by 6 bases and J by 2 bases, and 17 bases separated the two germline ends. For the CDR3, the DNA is TGTGCCATCAGGGGCGAGGGGACAATGGCTGGAAACACCATATATTTT. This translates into CAIRGEGTMAGNTIYF.

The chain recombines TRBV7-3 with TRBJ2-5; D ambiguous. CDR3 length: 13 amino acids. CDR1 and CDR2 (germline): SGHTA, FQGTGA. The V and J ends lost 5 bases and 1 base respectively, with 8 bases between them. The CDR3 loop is CASSVRRQETQYF. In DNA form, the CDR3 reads TGTGCCAGCAGCGTCAGGCGCCAAGAGACCCAGTACTTC. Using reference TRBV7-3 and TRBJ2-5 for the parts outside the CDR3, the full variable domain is GAGVSQTPSNKVTEKGKYVELRCDPISGHTALYWYRQSLGQGPEFLIYFQGTGAADDSGLPNDRFFAVRPEGSVSTLKIQRTERGDSAVYLCASSVRRQETQYFGPGTRLLVL.

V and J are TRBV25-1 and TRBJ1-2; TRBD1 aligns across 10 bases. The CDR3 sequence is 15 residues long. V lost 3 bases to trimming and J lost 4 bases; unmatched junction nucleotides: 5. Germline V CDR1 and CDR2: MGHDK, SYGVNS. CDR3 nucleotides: TGTGCCAGCAGTGAGCCCGGGACAGGGGCCTATGGCTACACCTTC. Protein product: CASSEPGTGAYGYTF.

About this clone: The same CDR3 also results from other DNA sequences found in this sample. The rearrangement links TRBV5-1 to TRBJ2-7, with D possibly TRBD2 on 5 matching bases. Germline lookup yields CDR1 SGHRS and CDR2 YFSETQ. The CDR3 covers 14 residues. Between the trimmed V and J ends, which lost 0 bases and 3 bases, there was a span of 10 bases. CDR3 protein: CASSLGGSSYEQYF. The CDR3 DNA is TGCGCCAGCAGCTTGGGAGGGAGTAGCTACGAGCAGTACTTC.

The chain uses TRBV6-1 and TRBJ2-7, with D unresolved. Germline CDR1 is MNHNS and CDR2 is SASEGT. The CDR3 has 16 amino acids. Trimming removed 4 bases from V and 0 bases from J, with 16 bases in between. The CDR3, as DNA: TGTGCCAGCAGTGCCCCAATCAGGTCCCTCTCCTACGAGCAGTACTTC. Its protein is CASSAPIRSLSYEQYF.

CDR3 nucleotide sequence: TGTGCCAGCAGCTTGTTGTCTAGCACAGATACGCAGTATTTT. This gives the protein CASSLLSSTDTQYF. The chain recombines TRBV7-3 with TRBJ2-3; D uncertain. Between the trimmed V and J ends, which lost 3 bases and 0 bases, there was a span of 7 bases. Germline-derived CDR1 and CDR2 are SGHTA and FQGTGA. The CDR3 runs 14 residues.

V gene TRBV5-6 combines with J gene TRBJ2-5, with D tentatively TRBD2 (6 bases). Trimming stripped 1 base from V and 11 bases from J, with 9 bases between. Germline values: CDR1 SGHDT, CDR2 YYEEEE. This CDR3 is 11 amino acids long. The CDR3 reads CASSLPGEQYF. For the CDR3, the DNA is TGTGCCAGCAGCTTGCCGGGGGAGCAGTACTTC.

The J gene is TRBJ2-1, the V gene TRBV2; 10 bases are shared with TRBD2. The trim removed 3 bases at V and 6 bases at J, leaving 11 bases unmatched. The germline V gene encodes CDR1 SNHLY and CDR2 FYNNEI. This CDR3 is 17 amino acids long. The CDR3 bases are TGTGCCAGCAGTGAGAGGGTAGCGGGAGGTTTCTTCAATGAGCAGTTCTTC. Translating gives CASSERVAGGFFNEQFF.

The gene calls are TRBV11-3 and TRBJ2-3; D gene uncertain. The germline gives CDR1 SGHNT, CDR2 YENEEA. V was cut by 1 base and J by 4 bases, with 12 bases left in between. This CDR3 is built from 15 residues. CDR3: CASSLGYGPADTQYF. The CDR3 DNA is TGTGCCAGCAGCTTAGGCTACGGTCCGGCAGATACGCAGTATTTT.

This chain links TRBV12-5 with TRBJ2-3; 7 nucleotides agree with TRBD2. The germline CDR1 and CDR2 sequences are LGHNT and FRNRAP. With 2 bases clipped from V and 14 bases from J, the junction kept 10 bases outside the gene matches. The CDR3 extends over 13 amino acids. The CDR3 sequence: CASGLSPVGGAYF. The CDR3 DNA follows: TGTGCTAGTGGTTTGTCCCCAGTGGGAGGGGCGTATTTT.

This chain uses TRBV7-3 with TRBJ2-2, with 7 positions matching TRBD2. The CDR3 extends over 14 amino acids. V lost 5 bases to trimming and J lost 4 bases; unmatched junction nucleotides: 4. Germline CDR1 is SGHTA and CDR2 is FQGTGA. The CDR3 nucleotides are TGTGCCAGCAGCCGAAGCGGGGCCACCGGGGAGCTGTTTTTT. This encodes CASSRSGATGELFF.

CDR3 residues: CASSLARTGKNLDGYTF. Here the CDR3 DNA reads TGCGCCAGCAGCTTGGCTCGGACAGGGAAAAATCTGGATGGCTACACCTTC. The rearrangement joins TRBV5-1 to TRBJ1-2, with 8 bases matching TRBD1. Per germline, CDR1 SGHRS and CDR2 YFSETQ. With 0 bases clipped from V and 6 bases from J, the junction kept 13 bases outside the gene matches. This CDR3 is built from 17 residues. Based on the CDR3 plus reference TRBV5-1 and TRBJ1-2, the full variable domain is KAGVTQTPRYLIKTRGQQVTLSCSPISGHRSVSWYQQTPGQGLQFLFEYFSETQRNKGNFPGRFSGRQFSNSRSEMNVSTLELGDSALYLCASSLARTGKNLDGYTFGSGTRLTVV.

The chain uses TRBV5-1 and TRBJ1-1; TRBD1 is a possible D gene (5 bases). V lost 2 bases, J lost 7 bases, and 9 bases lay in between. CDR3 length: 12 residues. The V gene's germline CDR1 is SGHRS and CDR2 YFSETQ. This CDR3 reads CASSFSGNEAFF. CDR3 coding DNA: TGCGCCAGCAGCTTTTCAGGGAATGAAGCTTTCTTT.

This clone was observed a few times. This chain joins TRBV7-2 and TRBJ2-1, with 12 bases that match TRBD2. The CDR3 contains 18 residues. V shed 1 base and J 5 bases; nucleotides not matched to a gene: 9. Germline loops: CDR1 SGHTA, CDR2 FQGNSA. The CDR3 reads CASSLGLAGATAHNEQFF. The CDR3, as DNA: TGTGCCAGCAGCTTAGGACTAGCGGGGGCTACAGCCCACAATGAGCAGTTCTTC.

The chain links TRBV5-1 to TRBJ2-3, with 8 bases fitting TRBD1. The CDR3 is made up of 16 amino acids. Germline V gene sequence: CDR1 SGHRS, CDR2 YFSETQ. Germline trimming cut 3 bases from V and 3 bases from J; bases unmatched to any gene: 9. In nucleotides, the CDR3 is TGCGCCAGCAGCTCGAATCAGGGGGCGAGTACAGATACGCAGTATTTT. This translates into CASSSNQGASTDTQYF.

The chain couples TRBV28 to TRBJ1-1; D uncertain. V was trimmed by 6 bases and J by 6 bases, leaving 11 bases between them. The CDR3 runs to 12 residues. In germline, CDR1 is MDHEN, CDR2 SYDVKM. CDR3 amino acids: CASSPRWAEAFF. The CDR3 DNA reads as TGTGCCAGCAGCCCGAGGTGGGCTGAAGCTTTCTTT.